These 21 T cell receptor beta chains came from one sample sequenced in a study of cytomegalovirus exposure and HLA in healthy donors. The primer mix had 60 Vbeta and 13 Jbeta primers. Sequenced by immunoSEQ multiplex PCR; TCRdb stores in-frame clones only, minus some. The sample has roughly 150,000 clones; about 85% are singletons. The sequencing input was PBMCs. The receptors were sampled from a man aged 30 to 39 in good health and CMV-seropositive.

The V gene is TRBV4-1, the J gene TRBJ1-3, with a tentative D call TRBD1 (5 bases). Trimming pared 0 bases from V and 0 bases from J, leaving 15 bases between. The CDR3 covers 18 residues. Germline V gene sequence: CDR1 MGHRA, CDR2 YSYEKL. CDR3 loop: CASSQDGRGRVSGNTIYF. CDR3 DNA: TGCGCCAGCAGCCAAGATGGGCGGGGCAGGGTCTCTGGAAACACCATATATTTT.

This chain joins TRBV4-3 and TRBJ2-5; TRBD1 is a possible D gene (7 bases). The DNA matches TRBJ2-7 better at its end, which makes the J call doubtful. The CDR3 contains 15 residues. Germline V lookup: CDR1 LGHNA, CDR2 YSLEER. CDR3 in DNA: TGCGCCAGCAGCCAAGATTTCAGGGGGGCCTACGAGCAGTACTTC. It encodes CASSQDFRGAYEQYF.

V gene TRBV11-3 combines with J gene TRBJ2-2, with 10 bases matching TRBD2. From germline, CDR1 is SGHNT and CDR2 YENEEA. The V gene end was trimmed by 6 bases and the J gene end by 0 bases; junction bases not matched to a gene: 7. The CDR3 loop spans 17 amino acids. In DNA, the CDR3 is TGTGCCAGCAGATGGACTAGCGGAATAGCGAACACCGGGGAGCTGTTTTTT. Amino acid sequence: CASRWTSGIANTGELFF.

The chain joins TRBV4-2 to TRBJ2-3, with D possibly TRBD2 on 5 matching bases. The CDR3 is 15 residues long. V lost 4 bases, J lost 0 bases, and 11 bases lay in between. Germline V lookup: CDR1 LGHNA, CDR2 YNFKEQ. CDR3 DNA sequence: TGTGCCAGCAGCCGTAGCGCGTCTAGCACAGATACGCAGTATTTT. Translation gives CASSRSASSTDTQYF.

This clone was detected once. The V gene is TRBV19, the J gene TRBJ1-1; TRBD1 aligns across 9 bases. The CDR3 length is 15 residues. The germline V gene encodes CDR1 LNHDA and CDR2 SQIVND (reference sequence). The trim removed 5 bases at V and 4 bases at J, leaving 8 bases unmatched. The CDR3 DNA reads TGTGCCAGTAGTGCCACCGGGACAGGGATCACTGAAGCTTTCTTT. This codes for CASSATGTGITEAFF.

This chain connects TRBV5-6 to TRBJ2-1; 9 nucleotides match TRBD2. The germline CDR1 and CDR2 sequences are SGHDT and YYEEEE. V gave up 3 bases and J gave up 12 bases; unmatched junction bases: 16. The CDR3 length is 16 residues. For the CDR3, the DNA is TGTGCCAGCAGCTCCGTTAGCGGGAGTTCTTTTCTAGGGCAGTTCTTC. Amino acid sequence: CASSSVSGSSFLGQFF.

In nucleotides, the CDR3 is TGTGCCAGCAAATTCCTACAGGGAGGGGAAAAACTGTTTTTT. Encoded protein: CASKFLQGGEKLFF. The chain links TRBV27 to TRBJ1-4, with D possibly being TRBD1 (6 bases). The CDR3 contains 14 residues. V lost 7 bases to trimming and J lost 8 bases, with 17 bases between them. CDR1 is MNHEY, CDR2 SMNVEV, per germline (reference sequence).

The V gene is TRBV7-2, the J gene TRBJ1-2; a possible D gene is TRBD1 (5 bases). The CDR3 has 11 amino acids. Deletions cut 1 base from V and 14 bases from J, with 11 bases between. Germline CDR1 SGHTA, CDR2 FQGNSA. Written as DNA, the CDR3 is TGTGCCAGCAGCTTAGATTGGGAGGGGACCTTC. Translating it yields CASSLDWEGTF.

The rearrangement links TRBV18 to TRBJ1-4; the match to TRBD1 covers 8 bases. With 6 bases clipped from V and 4 bases from J, the junction kept 7 bases outside the gene matches. There are 15 residues in the CDR3. CDR1 KGHSH and CDR2 LQKENI come from the germline V gene. The CDR3 DNA sequence: TGTGCCAGCTCGCCCGACAGGGGCAGTAATGAAAAACTGTTTTTT. Translation gives CASSPDRGSNEKLFF.

This clone was seen more than once but under ten times. The genes are TRBV28 and TRBJ2-3; 10 nucleotides agree with TRBD1. CDR3 length equals 15 residues. Losses at the gene ends were 7 bases for V and 2 bases for J; bases not matched to a gene: 6. The germline gives CDR1 MDHEN, CDR2 SYDVKM. The CDR3 DNA is TGTGCCAGCACTTCCGGGACAGGGGACACAGATACGCAGTATTTT. Its protein product is CASTSGTGDTDTQYF.

The chain combines TRBV6-1 with TRBJ1-1; possibly TRBD1 for D (5 bases). CDR3 length: 11 residues. Germline loops: CDR1 MNHNS, CDR2 SASEGT. V dropped 7 bases and J dropped 11 bases, with 14 bases sitting between them. The CDR3 loop is CASNRGWRAFF. The CDR3 nucleotides are TGTGCCAGCAACCGGGGGTGGAGGGCTTTCTTT.

The chain couples TRBV4-3 to TRBJ2-5, with D perhaps matching TRBD2 (6 bases). The DNA end is a closer match to TRBJ2-7, so the J assignment may be wrong. Germline lookup yields CDR1 LGHNA and CDR2 YSLEER. The CDR3 covers 14 residues. CDR3 protein: CASSQDRTTYEQYF. CDR3 sequence (DNA): TGCGCCAGCAGCCAAGATAGGACTACCTACGAGCAGTACTTC.

This chain joins TRBV6-6 and TRBJ1-2, with 11 bases fitting TRBD1. V was pared by 4 bases and J by 5 bases, with 6 bases of the junction left unmatched. Germline lookup yields CDR1 MNHNY and CDR2 SVGAGI (reference sequence). This CDR3 comprises 15 residues. The CDR3 loop reads CASSLRGQGAYGYTF. DNA of the CDR3: TGTGCCAGCAGTTTGAGAGGACAGGGGGCATATGGCTACACCTTC.

The chain employs TRBV19 and TRBJ1-1; a possible D gene is TRBD1 (5 bases). The germline CDR1 and CDR2 sequences are LNHDA and SQIVND (reference sequence). Trimming removed 7 bases from V and 4 bases from J, with 19 bases in between. This CDR3 comprises 15 residues. The CDR3 DNA is TGTGCCAGTATGGGGGGGACGGTAATAGGCACTGAAGCTTTCTTT. Protein product: CASMGGTVIGTEAFF.

The chain employs TRBV9 and TRBJ2-2; 7 nucleotides align to TRBD2. Losses at the gene ends were 0 bases for V and 5 bases for J; bases not matched to a gene: 7. This CDR3 has 16 residues. Germline V gene lookup returns CDR1 SGDLS and CDR2 YYNGEE. CDR3 in DNA: TGTGCCAGCAGCGTAGACAGGTCCGGGAGGACCGGGGAGCTGTTTTTT. This gives the protein CASSVDRSGRTGELFF.

Points on this clone: The junction departs from germline at one end; a sequencing error may be responsible. V is TRBV7-9 and J is TRBJ1-2; tentative D call: TRBD1 (6 bases). Germline-derived CDR1 and CDR2 are SEHNR and FQNEAQ (reference sequence). This CDR3 spans 14 amino acids. CDR3 DNA: TGTTCCAGCAGCTTAGGGGGAGAGCGGTATGGCTACACCTTC. Translating it yields CSSSLGGERYGYTF.

This chain links TRBV7-3 with TRBJ2-2; 8 nucleotides line up with TRBD1. The CDR3 sequence is 16 residues long. In germline, CDR1 is SGHTA, CDR2 FQGTGA. Germline trimming cut 4 bases from V and 2 bases from J; bases unmatched to any gene: 6. CDR3 sequence reads: CASSSRTGINTGELFF. CDR3 DNA sequence: TGTGCCAGCAGCTCCCGGACAGGGATCAACACCGGGGAGCTGTTTTTT.

The rearrangement links TRBV13 to TRBJ2-7, with 13 bases lining up with TRBD2. This CDR3 region has 16 residues. In germline, CDR1 is PRHDT, CDR2 FYEKMQ (reference sequence). The junction had 10 bases not matched to a gene; V was cut back by 5 bases and J by 6 bases. CDR3 amino acids: CASSNGLAGVYGEQYF. CDR3 nucleotide sequence: TGTGCCAGCAGCAACGGACTAGCGGGAGTTTACGGCGAGCAGTACTTC.

This clone was found once. Germline and junction disagree at one end, which may indicate a read error. This chain connects TRBV10-1 to TRBJ2-5; possibly TRBD2 for D (6 bases). Germline V lookup: CDR1 WNHNN, CDR2 SYGVQD (reference sequence). The length of the CDR3 is 14 residues. This CDR3 reads CASSEGSPQGTQYF. CDR3 DNA sequence: TGCGCCAGCTCGGAGGGGTCCCCTCAAGGGACCCAGTACTTC.

The chain combines TRBV19 with TRBJ1-5; TRBD1 aligns across 9 bases. The V and J ends lost 5 bases and 1 base, in that order; junction bases with no gene match: 6. Germline CDR1 LNHDA, CDR2 SQIVND (reference sequence). The CDR3 covers 16 residues. This CDR3 is CASSLQGASSNQPQHF. In DNA, the CDR3 is TGTGCCAGTAGTCTACAGGGGGCGAGCAGCAATCAGCCCCAGCATTTT.

This clone was detected only a few times. The chain has TRBV7-6 and TRBJ2-3, with a weak D call TRBD1 (5 bases). Trimming cost V 3 bases and J 2 bases, with 12 bases left between them. Germline lookup yields CDR1 SGHVS and CDR2 FNYEAQ. The CDR3 spans 15 residues. For the CDR3, the DNA is TGTGCCAGCAGCTTGGTTTCAGGGAACACAGATACGCAGTATTTT. It yields the protein CASSLVSGNTDTQYF.